This is a list of T cell receptor beta chains from one sample in a study of human T cells and chemical hapten exposure. TCRdb ran MiXCR on the RACE reads and lists one entry per CDR3 protein. The data hold about 380,000 distinct CDR3 sequences, with roughly 5% observed a single time. The sequenced sample was whole blood, obtained in connection with sensitization to the hapten diphenylcyclopropenone (DPC). The receptors were gathered from a woman between 50 and 59 years old with alopecia areata. Some clones in this sample may be carry-over from other donors' samples. The conserved cysteine and the conserved F or W are not part of the CDR3 here. Fields, in order: J gene, D gene, V gene, CDR3 protein. A D gene is named only where the DNA matches it firmly.

J: TRBJ2-1; D: .; V: TRBV12-3/TRBV12-4; CDR3: ASTITRDEQF
J: TRBJ2-3; D: TRBD2; V: TRBV29-1; CDR3: SVEPSGRMDTQY
J: TRBJ2-2; D: .; V: TRBV20-1; CDR3: SASIPGGAGELF
J: TRBJ1-2; D: TRBD1; V: TRBV29-1; CDR3: SVEERDSRGYT
J: TRBJ2-7; D: .; V: TRBV2; CDR3: ASTARGAGEQY
J: TRBJ1-5; D: .; V: TRBV12-5; CDR3: ASGWGRRVGQPQH
J: TRBJ2-3; D: .; V: TRBV5-1; CDR3: ASPQGNPKSTDTQY
J: TRBJ1-5; D: TRBD1; V: TRBV12-5; CDR3: ASGLGGQGKQPQH
J: TRBJ2-7; D: .; V: TRBV12-3/TRBV12-4; CDR3: ASSLMGGGEQY
J: TRBJ1-1; D: TRBD1; V: TRBV12-3/TRBV12-4; CDR3: ASRSGQGKAF
J: TRBJ1-1; D: .; V: TRBV14; CDR3: ASSPGSAQGTEAF
J: TRBJ1-5; D: .; V: TRBV6-6; CDR3: ASRGSDQPQH
J: TRBJ2-1; D: TRBD1; V: TRBV6-6; CDR3: ASSRTGQGRANEQF
J: TRBJ2-7; D: .; V: TRBV7-9; CDR3: ASSFNRDSYEQY
J: TRBJ2-3; D: TRBD1; V: TRBV7-8; CDR3: ASSLVGAGGGTDTQY
J: TRBJ2-7; D: .; V: TRBV29-1; CDR3: SVRSGSSYEQY
J: TRBJ1-2; D: TRBD1; V: TRBV3-1; CDR3: ASSHFSSGDRGLHGYT
J: TRBJ2-1; D: .; V: TRBV5-1; CDR3: ASSLAHETRVGEQF
J: TRBJ1-1; D: .; V: TRBV12-3/TRBV12-4; CDR3: ASSQGHSNTEAF
J: TRBJ1-1; D: .; V: TRBV29-1; CDR3: SALSNTEAF
J: TRBJ2-3; D: .; V: TRBV27; CDR3: ASSFLAPDTQY
J: TRBJ2-7; D: .; V: TRBV20-1; CDR3: SASADGGYEQY
J: TRBJ2-4; D: TRBD2; V: TRBV20-1; CDR3: SALRTSGTIAKNIQY
J: TRBJ2-7; D: .; V: TRBV6-2/TRBV6-3; CDR3: ASSYTSYEQY
J: TRBJ1-2; D: TRBD1; V: TRBV2; CDR3: ASIEGAGGYT
J: TRBJ2-4; D: TRBD2; V: TRBV19; CDR3: ASSISFPSGRKNIQY
J: TRBJ2-1; D: TRBD2; V: TRBV3-1; CDR3: ASSPSPGLAGENEQF
J: TRBJ1-2; D: .; V: TRBV20-1; CDR3: SARWQQLGYT
J: TRBJ2-3; D: .; V: TRBV20-1; CDR3: TAGKTDTQY
J: TRBJ1-2; D: TRBD1; V: TRBV15; CDR3: ATSRGQGGTDGYT